This is a list of T cell receptor beta chains from one sample in a study of OX40 agonist ivuxolimab in advanced cancers. Sequencing was performed with immunoSEQ multiplex PCR; in TCRdb, only in-frame clones are kept and a portion is missing. The sample lists over 65,000 clones, more than 80% occurring once. The sample was CD4+ or CD8+ T cells sorted from blood, taken in a trial of the OX40 agonist ivuxolimab. The receptors come from an adult with an advanced solid tumor such as melanoma, head and neck, liver or kidney cancer. Each CDR3 is given with its conserved first and last residue. Fields, in order: J gene, V gene, clone size, D gene, CDR3 protein, CDR3 DNA. A D gene is named only where the DNA matches it firmly. Size values are once, few and many counts, or a class for expanded clones, and some rows have none.

>TRBJ1-4|TRBV27|.|TRBD1
CASRDTGTGNEKLFF
TGTGCCAGCAGGGACACCGGGACAGGGAATGAAAAACTGTTTTTT
>TRBJ1-5|TRBV6-5|few|.
CASKLGRDQPQHF
TGTGCCAGCAAATTAGGGAGGGATCAGCCCCAGCATTTT
>TRBJ1-2|TRBV28|.|.
CASSNPTGGYGYTF
TGTGCCAGCAGCAATCCGACAGGAGGCTATGGCTACACCTTC
>TRBJ2-5|TRBV29-1|.|.
CSALRPQETQYF
TGCAGCGCCCTTCGGCCCCAAGAGACCCAGTACTTC
>TRBJ2-7|TRBV2|few|.
CASSGSGEQYF
TGTGCCAGCAGTGGGAGCGGCGAGCAGTACTTC
>TRBJ2-1|TRBV9|.|TRBD2
CASSVRRQARTSGSNEQFF
TGTGCCAGCAGCGTTCGTAGACAGGCCAGGACTAGCGGGAGCAATGAGCAGTTCTTC
>TRBJ2-7|TRBV9|.|TRBD2
CASSASGTYEQYF
TGTGCCAGCAGCGCTAGCGGGACGTACGAGCAGTACTTC
>TRBJ1-5|TRBV6-6|.|.
CASYQGHYSNQPQHF
TGTGCCAGCTACCAAGGACATTATAGCAATCAGCCCCAGCATTTT
>TRBJ2-1|TRBV7-8|.|TRBD2
CASSKRDSSYNEQFF
TGTGCCAGCAGCAAGCGGGATAGCTCCTACAATGAGCAGTTCTTC
>TRBJ1-2|TRBV2|few|TRBD1
CASSLGQRRGYTF
TGTGCCAGCAGCTTGGGACAGCGGAGGGGCTACACCTTC
>TRBJ2-2|TRBV5-1|.|.
CASSLVEAGNTGELFF
TGCGCCAGCAGCTTGGTTGAAGCGGGGAACACCGGGGAGCTGTTTTTT
>TRBJ2-5|TRBV30|.|TRBD2
CAWTSGRMAETQYF
TGTGCCTGGACTAGCGGGAGGATGGCCGAGACCCAGTACTTC
>TRBJ2-7|TRBV7-9|.|TRBD2
CASSLTSVSYEQYF
TGTGCCAGCAGCTTGACTAGCGTGTCCTACGAGCAGTACTTC
>TRBJ2-1|TRBV4-1|.|TRBD2
CASSQAPTSGLYNEQFF
TGCGCCAGCAGCCAAGCTCCAACTAGCGGACTCTACAATGAGCAGTTCTTC
>TRBJ2-7|TRBV11-3|once|.
CASSENTYEQYF
TGTGCCAGCAGCGAAAATACCTACGAGCAGTACTTC
>TRBJ1-5|TRBV7-2|.|.
CASSLDGPGQPQHF
TGTGCCAGCAGCCTGGACGGCCCGGGTCAGCCCCAGCATTTT
>TRBJ2-2|TRBV4-1|.|TRBD2
CASSQEGGGLAANTGELFF
TGCGCCAGCAGCCAAGAAGGGGGCGGACTAGCGGCGAACACCGGGGAGCTGTTTTTT